These 21 T cell receptor beta chains originate from one sample sequenced in a study of blood T cell repertoires in COVID-19. Profiled with immunoSEQ multiplex PCR; TCRdb holds only in-frame clones, not every one. This sample yields about 200,000 clones, of which approximately 90% are seen a single time; 0.8% to 1% belongs to the top ten. The sequenced sample consisted of peripheral blood. The receptors derive from a man in his sixties with COVID-19, enrolled during active disease.

V gene TRBV6-5 combines with J gene TRBJ2-1; 8 bases are a match to TRBD1. CDR1 is MNHEY, CDR2 SVGAGI, per germline. This CDR3 has 16 amino acids. After removal of 2 bases from V and 6 bases from J, the junction contained 9 bases not matched to a gene. The CDR3 protein is CASSYRGRGRRNEQFF. The CDR3 bases are TGTGCCAGCAGTTACAGGGGCAGGGGGCGTCGCAATGAGCAGTTCTTC.

The chain employs TRBV2 and TRBJ2-7; 9 positions agree with TRBD1. CDR3 length: 15 amino acids. V trimming: 6 bases; J trimming: 3 bases; junction bases outside the gene matches: 9. The germline V gene encodes CDR1 SNHLY and CDR2 FYNNEI. DNA for the CDR3: TGTGCCAGCAGAACGGGACAGGGATTCGTCTACGAGCAGTACTTC. It is translated as CASRTGQGFVYEQYF.

This clone was counted ten times or more. The J gene is TRBJ1-2, the V gene TRBV6-5; unclear D gene. The CDR3 runs to 13 residues. V lost 7 bases to trimming and J lost 3 bases, with 12 bases between them. Germline loops: CDR1 MNHEY, CDR2 SVGAGI. CDR3 in DNA: TGTGCCAGCATGAGCAGGCAGTACTATGGCTACACCTTC. Residues: CASMSRQYYGYTF.

Remarks on this clone: The same CDR3 also results from other DNA sequences found in this sample. The chain combines TRBV5-1 with TRBJ1-2; a weak D match, TRBD1 (5 bases). The CDR3 runs 13 residues. The germline V gene has CDR1 SGHRS and CDR2 YFSETQ. Trimming took 0 bases from V and 8 from J, leaving 11 bases between them. In nucleotides, the CDR3 is TGCGCCAGCAGCTTGGGTGGGGACTTGGGCTACACCTTC. This sequence encodes CASSLGGDLGYTF.

The table lists this clone with a count of one. V is TRBV2 and J is TRBJ1-2, with D perhaps TRBD1 (6 bases). Germline V gene data show CDR1 as SNHLY and CDR2 as FYNNEI. The germline V and J ends were trimmed by 6 bases and 4 bases, with 12 bases remaining between them. The CDR3 loop spans 13 amino acids. CDR3 DNA sequence: TGTGCCAGCAGGGAGGACAGCGTCTATGGCTACACCTTC. It specifies CASREDSVYGYTF.

The CDR3 sequence is CASSAGLLAGGTDTQYF. CDR3 nucleotides: TGTGCCAGTAGTGCGGGACTATTAGCGGGAGGCACAGATACGCAGTATTTT. The chain joins TRBV19 to TRBJ2-3; TRBD2 aligns across 9 bases. Trimming cost V 5 bases and J 1 base; bases outside gene matches: 10. The CDR3 is 17 residues long. Germline lookup yields CDR1 LNHDA and CDR2 SQIVND (reference sequence).

Only one count was recorded for this clone. The chain links TRBV5-5 to TRBJ1-5; D gene unclear. Germline loops: CDR1 SGHKS, CDR2 YYEKEE (reference sequence). There are 16 residues in the CDR3. Between the trimmed V and J ends, which lost 4 bases and 2 bases, there was a span of 16 bases. The CDR3 nucleotides read TGTGCCAGCAGCCCGATCCTTAGCGTGGGCAATCAGCCCCAGCATTTT. It specifies CASSPILSVGNQPQHF.

The rearrangement links TRBV27 to TRBJ1-2; the match to TRBD1 covers 7 bases. The V and J ends lost 3 bases and 3 bases, in that order; junction bases with no gene match: 1. From germline, CDR1 is MNHEY and CDR2 SMNVEV (reference sequence). The CDR3 sequence is 13 residues long. The CDR3 nucleotides read TGTGCCAGCAGTTTCGGGACAGACTATGGCTACACCTTC. As protein: CASSFGTDYGYTF.

This rearrangement joins TRBV5-1 to TRBJ2-3, with 8 bases fitting TRBD2. V was pared by 5 bases and J by 7 bases, with 6 bases of the junction left unmatched. The CDR3 consists of 13 residues. Per the germline V gene, CDR1 is SGHRS and CDR2 is YFSETQ. CDR3 coding DNA: TGCGCCAGCAGGACTAGCGAACTCAATACGCAGTATTTT. Protein: CASRTSELNTQYF.

V usage is TRBV6-6 and J usage is TRBJ1-2, with TRBD1 matching 9 bases. The ends lost 6 bases at V and 8 bases at J; junction bases unmatched: 13. The CDR3 is made up of 15 amino acids. Germline V gives CDR1 MNHNY, CDR2 SVGAGI (reference sequence). The CDR3 protein is CASSATGGDRVGYTF. As DNA, the CDR3 is TGTGCCAGCAGCGCAACAGGGGGCGACCGAGTCGGCTACACCTTC.

The chain joins TRBV28 to TRBJ2-3, with 7 bases that match TRBD1. Germline trimming cut 6 bases from V and 0 bases from J; bases unmatched to any gene: 6. The germline gives CDR1 MDHEN, CDR2 SYDVKM. The CDR3 has 15 amino acids. As DNA, the CDR3 is TGTGCCAGCAGCAACAGGGGATCTAGCACAGATACGCAGTATTTT. Translating it yields CASSNRGSSTDTQYF.

The V gene is TRBV3-1 (or the pseudogene TRBV3-2), the J gene TRBJ1-1; TRBD1 is a possible D gene (5 bases). The CDR3 length is 15 residues. CDR1 and CDR2 from the germline V gene are LGHDT and YNNKEL (reference sequence). Trimming left V 0 bases short and J 5 bases short, with 13 bases between. CDR3 in DNA: TGTGCCAGCAGCCAAGATTGGGGGGTCGGGACTGAAGCTTTCTTT. Translating it yields CASSQDWGVGTEAFF.

The chain employs TRBV23-1 and TRBJ2-7; the D gene is possibly TRBD2 (6 bases). TRBV23-1 is sorted into the ORF group, with uncertain function. The germline V and J ends were trimmed by 0 bases and 1 base, with 10 bases remaining between them. CDR3 length equals 15 residues. Here the CDR3 reads CASSQSGTVSYEQYF. The CDR3 DNA reads as TGCGCCAGCAGTCAATCCGGGACTGTTTCCTACGAGCAGTACTTC.

This clone has just one count. The CDR3 sequence: CASSPEQGEYF. The CDR3, as DNA: TGTGCCAGCAGCCCGGAGCAGGGGGAGTACTTC. This rearrangement joins TRBV5-8 to TRBJ2-7; TRBD1 matches at 7 bases. This CDR3 is built from 11 residues. V gave up 4 bases and J gave up 11 bases; unmatched junction bases: 6. Germline values: CDR1 SGHTS, CDR2 YDEGEE.

This clone has a single count. This sequence joins TRBV9 and TRBJ2-1; TRBD1 aligns across 8 bases. This CDR3 is 15 amino acids long. J was trimmed by 5 bases and V by 2 bases; bases with no gene match: 6. Germline V CDR1 and CDR2: SGDLS, YYNGEE. This chain's CDR3 is CASSVGQGLNNEQFF. The CDR3 coding sequence is TGTGCCAGCAGCGTTGGACAGGGACTGAACAATGAGCAGTTCTTC.

J is TRBJ2-5 and V is TRBV7-8, with 7 bases fitting TRBD1. The CDR3 is made up of 17 amino acids. The J segment lost 2 bases and the V segment lost 1 base, leaving 10 bases of the junction unmatched. Germline CDR1 is SGHVS and CDR2 is FQNEAQ. Written as DNA, the CDR3 is TGTGCCAGCAGCTTAGACGTCTCGGGGACAGCTCAAGAGACCCAGTACTTC. Translation gives CASSLDVSGTAQETQYF.

This sequence joins TRBV21-1 and TRBJ1-5. TRBV21-1 is a pseudogene locus. The CDR3 loop spans 15 amino acids. Written as DNA, the CDR3 is TGTGCCAGCAGCAACCCTAACCCCATCGATCAGCCCCAGCATTTT. It encodes CASSNPNPIDQPQHF.

The V and J genes are TRBV19 and TRBJ1-1, with TRBD1 identical over 8 bases. CDR1 LNHDA and CDR2 SQIVND come from the germline V gene (reference sequence). Trimming took 0 bases from V and 4 from J; bases not matched to a gene: 7. CDR3 length equals 16 residues. As DNA, the CDR3 is TGTGCCAGTAGTATAGATCGGCAGGGGGCGAGCACTGAAGCTTTCTTT. Its translation: CASSIDRQGASTEAFF.

The chain employs TRBV7-9 and TRBJ1-2; a weak D match, TRBD1 (6 bases). V lost 1 base to trimming and J lost 2 bases, with 11 bases between them. The CDR3 consists of 15 residues. Germline V gene data show CDR1 as SEHNR and CDR2 as FQNEAQ (reference sequence). In nucleotides, the CDR3 is TGTGCCAGCAGCTTAGAGGCTGGGACAAACTATGGCTACACCTTC. Translation: CASSLEAGTNYGYTF.

The rearrangement uses TRBV24-1 and TRBJ1-2; unclear D gene. V was clipped by 0 bases and J by 3 bases, with 7 bases between them. Germline V gene lookup returns CDR1 KGHDR and CDR2 SFDVKD. The CDR3 totals 14 residues. The CDR3 protein is CATSDLRGDYGYTF. The CDR3 nucleotides are TGTGCCACCAGTGATTTGCGGGGTGACTATGGCTACACCTTC.

The chain joins TRBV19 to TRBJ2-7; D is unresolved. This CDR3 contains 15 residues. Trimming left V 6 bases short and J 3 bases short, with 18 bases between. CDR1 is LNHDA and CDR2 is SQIVND in the germline V gene (reference sequence). The CDR3 nucleotides read TGTGCCAGTAGCCCCCCAGGATCCTATTTCTACGAGCAGTACTTC. This encodes CASSPPGSYFYEQYF.